In its sample, the clone carrying this T cell receptor (beta chain) was seen a few times. Its antigen remains unknown. During construction of the library, unique molecular identifiers were attached to individual cDNA molecules for quantitative, reproducible TCR counting. In the authors' methods: TCR counts had a median of about 99,000 per sample and spanned roughly 20,000 to 750,000. TCRdb passed the 5' RACE reads through MiXCR, listing each CDR3 protein once. Here the V and J calls rest on TCRdb's processing, not on the authors' analysis. The sample has roughly 110,000 distinct CDR3 sequences, around a fifth seen once. The data belong to a study of human T cells and chemical hapten exposure. In germline, CDR1 is SEHNR, CDR2 FQNEAQ (reference sequence). The trim removed 3 bases at V and 7 bases at J, leaving 5 bases unmatched. The CDR3 extends over 14 amino acids. Points from the study as a whole: TCRs whose frequency exceeded 1 in 1000 remained the same following DPC sensitization.

Whole blood, unfractionated, served as the material for total RNA extraction. This clonotype originated in a human donor in good health. This chain uses TRBV7-9 with TRBJ1-5; 8 bases agree with TRBD1. The CDR3, as DNA: TGTGCCAGCAGCTTCCAGGGGGCGATCCAGCCCCAGCATTTT. Its translation is CASSFQGAIQPQHF.